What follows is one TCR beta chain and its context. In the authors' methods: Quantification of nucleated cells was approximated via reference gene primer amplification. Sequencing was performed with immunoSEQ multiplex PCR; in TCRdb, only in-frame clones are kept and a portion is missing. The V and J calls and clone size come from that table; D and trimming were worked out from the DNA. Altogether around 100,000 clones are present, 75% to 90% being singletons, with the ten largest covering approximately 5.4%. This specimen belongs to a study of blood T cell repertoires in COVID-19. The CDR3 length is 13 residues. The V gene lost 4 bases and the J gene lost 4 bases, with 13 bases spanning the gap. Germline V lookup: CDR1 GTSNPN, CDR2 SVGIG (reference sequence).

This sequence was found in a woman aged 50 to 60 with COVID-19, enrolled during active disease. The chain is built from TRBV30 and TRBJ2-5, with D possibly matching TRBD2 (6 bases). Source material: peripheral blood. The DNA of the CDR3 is TGTGCCTGGAACCGCGGGGCGGGAGAGACCCAGTACTTC. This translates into CAWNRGAGETQYF.